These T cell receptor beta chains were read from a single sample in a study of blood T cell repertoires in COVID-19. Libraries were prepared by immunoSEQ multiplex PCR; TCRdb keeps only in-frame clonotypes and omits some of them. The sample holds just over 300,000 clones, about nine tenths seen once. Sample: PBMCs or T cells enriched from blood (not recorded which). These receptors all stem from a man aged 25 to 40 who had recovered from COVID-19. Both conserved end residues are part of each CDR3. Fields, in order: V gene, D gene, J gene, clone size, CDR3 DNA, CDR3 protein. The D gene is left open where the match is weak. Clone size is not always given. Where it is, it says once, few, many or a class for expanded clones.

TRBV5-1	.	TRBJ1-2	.	TGCGCCAGCAGCTTGCGTGGGGGCGACTATGGCTACACCTTC	CASSLRGGDYGYTF
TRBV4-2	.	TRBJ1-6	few	TGTGCCAGCAGCCACCCCAACACAGGGACTAGCTCCTATAATTCACCCCTCCACTTT	CASSHPNTGTSSYNSPLHF
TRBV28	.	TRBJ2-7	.	TGTGCCACCCTCGGGACAAACTACGAGCAGTACTTC	CATLGTNYEQYF
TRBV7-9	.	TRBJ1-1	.	TGTGCCATCAGGGCAGAGGCGCTGGATGAAGCTTTCTTT	CAIRAEALDEAFF
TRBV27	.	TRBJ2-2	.	TGTGCCAGCAAATCGTATAAGGGGACCGGGGAGCTGTTTTTT	CASKSYKGTGELFF
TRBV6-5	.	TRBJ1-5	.	TGTGCCAGCAGTTACTCCGCGCGTAGCAATCAGCCCCAGCATTTT	CASSYSARSNQPQHF
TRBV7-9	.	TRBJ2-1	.	TGTGCCAGCAGCCAGCTAGCAAATGAGCAGTTCTTC	CASSQLANEQFF
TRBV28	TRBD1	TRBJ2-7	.	TGTGCCAGCAGTTACCCCGGGACAGGGGACTCCTACGAGCAGTACTTC	CASSYPGTGDSYEQYF
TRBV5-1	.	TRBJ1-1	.	TGCGCCAGCAGCTTGGTACCCGGGGAATCCACTGAAGCTTTCTTT	CASSLVPGESTEAFF
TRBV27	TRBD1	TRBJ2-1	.	TGTGCCAGCAGAACCGGGACAGGCTCCTACAATGAGCAGTTCTTC	CASRTGTGSYNEQFF
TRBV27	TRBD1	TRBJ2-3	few	TGTGCCAGCAGCCTAGGGACAGGGCCTCGGGATACGCAGTATTTT	CASSLGTGPRDTQYF
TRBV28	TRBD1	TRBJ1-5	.	TGTGCCAGCAGTTTGGACAGGGTAACAATCTATAGCAATCAGCCCCAGCATTTT	CASSLDRVTIYSNQPQHF
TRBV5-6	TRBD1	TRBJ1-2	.	TGTGCCAGCAGCTTGGGGCAGGGGGGTTCTAACTATGGCTACACCTTC	CASSLGQGGSNYGYTF
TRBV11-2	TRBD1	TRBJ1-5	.	TGTGCCAGCAGCTTAGGTTGGGACAGGGGCGGGCAGCCCCAGCATTTT	CASSLGWDRGGQPQHF
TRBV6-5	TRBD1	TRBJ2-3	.	TGTGCCAGCAGTTACTCCGGGACAGCACGCACAGATACGCAGTATTTT	CASSYSGTARTDTQYF
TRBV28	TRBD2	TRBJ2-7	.	TGTGCCAGCACGCTAGCGGGCCCTTACGAGCAGTACTTC	CASTLAGPYEQYF
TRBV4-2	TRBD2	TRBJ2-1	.	TGTGCCAGCAGCCAGCTAGCGGGGGGGCAGGGTGAGCAGTTCTTC	CASSQLAGGQGEQFF
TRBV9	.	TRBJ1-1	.	TGTGCCAGCAGCGTAGGGAGGATTGATATGGGGACTGAAGCTTTCTTT	CASSVGRIDMGTEAFF
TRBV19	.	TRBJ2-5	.	TGTGCCAGTAGGCGAGGGGGGGCCCAGTACTTC	CASRRGGAQYF
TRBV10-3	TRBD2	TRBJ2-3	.	TGTGCCATCAGCAGCGGGGGCGGCACAGATACGCAGTATTTT	CAISSGGGTDTQYF
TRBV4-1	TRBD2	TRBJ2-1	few	TGCGCCAGCAGCCAAGTATATCGGACTAGCGGGAGCAATGAGCAGTTCTTC	CASSQVYRTSGSNEQFF
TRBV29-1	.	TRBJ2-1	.	TGCAGCGTTGAAGAATATGGGCAGGGGAGTGAGCAGTTCTTC	CSVEEYGQGSEQFF
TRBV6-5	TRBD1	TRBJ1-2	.	TGTGCCAGCAGTTTGGGACAGGAGGTCTATGGCTACACCTTC	CASSLGQEVYGYTF
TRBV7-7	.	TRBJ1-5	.	TGTGCTAGCAGCCCCTTTGGAGGGTGCAATCAGCCCCAGCATTTT	CASSPFGGCNQPQHF
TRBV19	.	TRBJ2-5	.	TGTGCCAGTAGTATAGATCGGACAATCGAAGGAGAGACCCAGTACTTC	CASSIDRTIEGETQYF
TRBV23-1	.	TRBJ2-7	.	TGCGCCAGCAGTCAATCTTGCCGGGTCTACCACTACGAGCAGTACTTC	CASSQSCRVYHYEQYF
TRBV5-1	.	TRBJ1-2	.	TGCGCCAGCAGCCAGACAGGAGCCTATGGCTACACCTTC	CASSQTGAYGYTF
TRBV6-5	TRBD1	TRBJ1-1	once	TGTGCCAGCAGTTACTCGCGACAGGGCGACACTGAAGCTTTCTTT	CASSYSRQGDTEAFF
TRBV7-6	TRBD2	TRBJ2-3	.	TGTGCCAGCAGCTGGGGGTTGCGGGGGGCCTCTGATACGCAGTATTTT	CASSWGLRGASDTQYF
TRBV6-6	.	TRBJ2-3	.	TGTGCCAGCATGAGCGGGGCCCTACAGGGAGATACGCAGTATTTT	CASMSGALQGDTQYF
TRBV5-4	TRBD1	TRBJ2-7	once	TGTGCCAGCAGCTTCGACAGGGCCTACTACGAGCAGTACTTC	CASSFDRAYYEQYF
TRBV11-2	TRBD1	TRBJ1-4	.	TGTGCCAGCAGCGCCAAGACAGGGGGGGATGAAAAACTGTTTTTT	CASSAKTGGDEKLFF
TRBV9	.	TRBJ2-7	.	TGTGCCAGCAGCGTAGTATCGGGGGAGCAGTACTTC	CASSVVSGEQYF
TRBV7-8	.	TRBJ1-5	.	TGTGCCAGCAGCTTAGCGGTGTCGGGGGGCCAATCAGCCCAGCATTTT	CASSLAVSGGQSAQHF
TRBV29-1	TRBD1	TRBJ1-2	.	TGCAGCGTTGTTGGGACAGGGGGCGCCTGGGACTATGGCTACACCTTC	CSVVGTGGAWDYGYTF
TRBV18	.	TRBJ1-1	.	TGTGCCAGCTACTTCAGCGAAAGGAACACTGAAGCTTTCTTT	CASYFSERNTEAFF
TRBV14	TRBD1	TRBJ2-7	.	TGTGCCAGCAGCTCGTCGGGACAGGGGGCGGGAGAGCAGTACTTC	CASSSSGQGAGEQYF
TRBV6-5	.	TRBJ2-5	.	TGTGCCAGCAGTTCCCACGACTCAACGGTGACCCAGTACTTC	CASSSHDSTVTQYF
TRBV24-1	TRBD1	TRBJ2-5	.	TGTGCCACCAGTGAAGGGGGCCGGGAGACCCAGTACTTC	CATSEGGRETQYF
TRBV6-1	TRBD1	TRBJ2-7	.	TGTGCCAGCAGTGAGTCCCCGTGGATAGGGGACAGGGGCTTCTGCGAGCAGTACTTC	CASSESPWIGDRGFCEQYF
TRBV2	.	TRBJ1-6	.	TGTGCCAGCAGTGAAGACAGGGCTGGCACCCTCCACTTT	CASSEDRAGTLHF
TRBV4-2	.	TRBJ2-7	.	TGTGCCAGCAGCCAAGCTGACTATGGTGTCTCCGAGCAGTACTTC	CASSQADYGVSEQYF
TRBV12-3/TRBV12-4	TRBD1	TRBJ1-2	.	TGTGCCAGCAGCGACAGGGGGCAGAGCGGCTACACCTTC	CASSDRGQSGYTF
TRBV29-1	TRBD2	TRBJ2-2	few	TGCAGTGCCCTCTTGAGCGGGGCCTCCGGGGAGCTGTTTTTT	CSALLSGASGELFF
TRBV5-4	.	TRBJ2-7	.	TGTGCCAGCAGCTTGCGCACGGAGCCCTACGAGCAGTACTTC	CASSLRTEPYEQYF
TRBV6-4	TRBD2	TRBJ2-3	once	TGTGCCAGCAGTGACTACAGCGGGGGACCCATGGATACGCAGTATTTT	CASSDYSGGPMDTQYF
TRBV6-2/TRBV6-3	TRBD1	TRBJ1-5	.	TGTGCCAGCAGCCTCCAACAGGGGGTGGGTCAGCCCCAGCATTTT	CASSLQQGVGQPQHF
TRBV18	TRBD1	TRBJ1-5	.	TGTGCCAGCTCACCCGCGGACAGGGTAGTAGATCAGCCCCAGCATTTT	CASSPADRVVDQPQHF
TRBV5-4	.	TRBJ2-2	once	TGTGCCAGCAGTTGGCGGGTTTCCGGGGAGCTGTTTTTT	CASSWRVSGELFF
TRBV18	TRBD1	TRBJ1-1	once	TGTGCCAGCTCACTACAGGGGGGAGCTGAAGCTTTCTTT	CASSLQGGAEAFF
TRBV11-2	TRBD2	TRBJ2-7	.	TGTGCCAGCAGCTTAAGTCGCGGCAATGGCGGGAGAGTCTACGAGCAGTACTTC	CASSLSRGNGGRVYEQYF
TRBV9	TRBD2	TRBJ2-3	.	TGTGCCAGCAGTCCGGGACTAGCGGGAGGACCCACAGATACGCAGTATTTT	CASSPGLAGGPTDTQYF
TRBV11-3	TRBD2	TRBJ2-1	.	TGTGCCAGCAGCTTAGGGGGATTAGCGGGGTACAATGAGCAGTTCTTC	CASSLGGLAGYNEQFF
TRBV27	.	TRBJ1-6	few	TGTGCCAGCAGACCGACAGATAATTCACCCCTCCACTTT	CASRPTDNSPLHF
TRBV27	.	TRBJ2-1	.	TGTGCCAGCAGTTTATACGGGGAAAGGCCCTTCAATGAGCAGTTCTTC	CASSLYGERPFNEQFF
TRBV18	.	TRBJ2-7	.	TGTGCCAGCTCACAGGCAAAGGGGCGCTACGAGCAGTACTTC	CASSQAKGRYEQYF
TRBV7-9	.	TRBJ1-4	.	TGTGCCAGCAGCCAGTTCCAAACTAATGAAAAACTGTTTTTT	CASSQFQTNEKLFF
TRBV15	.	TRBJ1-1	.	TGTGCCACCAGCAGAGATCGGTCCCCCGAAGCTTTCTTT	CATSRDRSPEAFF
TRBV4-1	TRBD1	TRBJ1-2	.	TGCGCCAGCAGCCAAGTGCCCCGGGACAGGGTTGGCTACACCTTC	CASSQVPRDRVGYTF